The present T cell receptor beta chain was sequenced within a study of PD-1 blockade in classical Hodgkin lymphoma. Time point reported: cycle 4 day 1 (C4D1), after less than seven weeks of nivolumab. With no exception, relapse followed autologous stem cell transplantation in all patients, and brentuximab vedotin exposure varied. Findings and caveats of the study: Whereas CD4+ TCR diversity had risen significantly by C4D1, CD8+ TCR diversity had not. Excluded were patients who started nivolumab under 1 year after ASCT, a group that had lower diversity. Whatever underlies the repertoire differences (possibly disease activity or prior therapy) remains undefined.

Measured with immunoSEQ multiplex PCR; TCRdb has only the in-frame clones, and not every one. The table shows some 95,000 clones, with about nine tenths occurring only once. As to this clone: Its specificity is not known.

Here the sequenced sample was peripheral blood mononuclear cells (PBMCs), taken before the fourth cycle of nivolumab. The TCR was taken from a human donor with classical Hodgkin lymphoma.

The CDR3 nucleotides are TGTGCCAGCAGCCTCTCCTCTCCCTCTGGAAACACCATATATTTT. Translating it yields CASSLSSPSGNTIYF. V is TRBV6-5 and J is TRBJ1-3; unclear D gene. V lost 6 bases and J 0 bases, leaving 12 bases between the germline ends. The CDR3 loop spans 15 amino acids. Germline CDR1 MNHEY, CDR2 SVGAGI.